This T cell receptor beta chain came from a study of OX40 agonist ivuxolimab in advanced cancers. Study-wide results and caveats: In CD8+ T cells, expanded clones were on average more numerous than in CD4+.

The V end was cut by 0 bases, the J end by 0 bases, with 2 bases between. Germline lookup yields CDR1 SGHNT and CDR2 YENEEA. The CDR3 contains 13 residues. This clone has more than one count but fewer than ten. Its antigen is unidentified. Assay used: immunoSEQ multiplex PCR; TCRdb lists only in-frame clones, some missing. The data hold more than 50,000 clones, with about 79% observed a single time. The sequence was obtained from an adult with an advanced solid tumor such as melanoma, head and neck, liver or kidney cancer. Sequenced here: CD4+ or CD8+ T cells sorted from blood, sampled in a trial of the OX40 agonist ivuxolimab. V usage is TRBV11-3 and J usage is TRBJ1-1; no clear D gene. The CDR3 protein is CASSLEVNTEAFF. The CDR3 DNA reads TGTGCCAGCAGCTTAGAAGTGAACACTGAAGCTTTCTTT.